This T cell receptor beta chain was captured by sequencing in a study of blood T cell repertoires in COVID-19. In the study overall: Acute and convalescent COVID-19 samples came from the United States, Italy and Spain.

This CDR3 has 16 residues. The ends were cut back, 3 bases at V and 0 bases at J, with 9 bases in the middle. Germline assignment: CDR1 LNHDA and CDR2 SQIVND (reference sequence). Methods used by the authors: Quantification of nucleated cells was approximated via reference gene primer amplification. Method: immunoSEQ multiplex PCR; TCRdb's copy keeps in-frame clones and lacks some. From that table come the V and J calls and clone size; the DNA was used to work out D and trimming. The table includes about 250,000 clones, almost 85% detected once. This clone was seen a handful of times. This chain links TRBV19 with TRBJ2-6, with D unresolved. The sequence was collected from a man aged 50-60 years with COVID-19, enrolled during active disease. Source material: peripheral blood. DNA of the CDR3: TGTGCCAGTAGTATCTCGCGGAGCTCTGGGGCCAACGTCCTGACTTTC. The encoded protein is CASSISRSSGANVLTF.